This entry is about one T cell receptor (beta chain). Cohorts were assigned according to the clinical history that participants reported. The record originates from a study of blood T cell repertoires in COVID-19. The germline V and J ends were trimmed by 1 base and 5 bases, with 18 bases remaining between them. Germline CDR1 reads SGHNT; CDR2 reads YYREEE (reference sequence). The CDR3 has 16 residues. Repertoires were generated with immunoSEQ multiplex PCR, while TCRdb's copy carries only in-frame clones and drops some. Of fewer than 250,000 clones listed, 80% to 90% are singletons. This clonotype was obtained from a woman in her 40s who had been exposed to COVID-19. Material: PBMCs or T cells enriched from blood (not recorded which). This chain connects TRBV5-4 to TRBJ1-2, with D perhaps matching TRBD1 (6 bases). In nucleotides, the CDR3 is TGTGCCAGCAGCTTGCTTTCACAGGGAAGAGGATATGGCTACACCTTC. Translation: CASSLLSQGRGYGYTF.